These 9 T cell receptor beta chains originate from one sample sequenced in a study of Graves' ophthalmopathy and Graves' hyperthyroidism. The sequenced template was RNA, covering the TCR beta CDR3 region. HTBI-primed first-round RT-PCR preceded second-round multiplex PCR. TCRdb itself ran the multiplex PCR reads through MiXCR, one entry per CDR3 protein. The table has hundreds of thousands of distinct CDR3 sequences, under 50% seen once. The sample taken for sequencing was peripheral blood. The receptors here all came from an adult man with Graves' ophthalmopathy.

This clonotype appeared many times. The chain has TRBV12-3 or TRBV12-4 and TRBJ1-3, with D unclear. The CDR3 totals 14 residues. The ends were cut back, 2 bases at V and 2 bases at J, with 7 bases in the middle. CDR3 bases: TGTGCCAGCAGTTTAAATCCGCCTGGAAACACCATATATTTT. As protein: CASSLNPPGNTIYF.

Many counts were recorded for this clonotype. The chain has TRBV2 and TRBJ2-5, with D possibly being TRBD1 or TRBD2 (5 bases each). Germline V lookup: CDR1 SNHLY, CDR2 FYNNEI. The V end lost 4 bases, the J end lost 5 bases, and 8 bases lay between the germline ends. The CDR3 covers 12 residues. The CDR3 bases are TGTGCCAGCAGTGTCGAGGGGGAGACCCAGTACTTC. This translates into CASSVEGETQYF. Together with reference TRBV2 and TRBJ2-5, the CDR3 gives the full variable domain: EPEVTQTPSHQVTQMGQEVILRCVPISNHLYFYWYRQILGQKVEFLVSFYNNEISEKSEIFDDQFSVERPDGSNFTLKIRSTKLEDSAMYFCASSVEGETQYFGPGTRLLVL.

The genes are TRBV5-4 and TRBJ1-2; TRBD1 is a possible D gene (5 bases). The ends were cut back, 4 bases at V and 12 bases at J, with 16 bases in the middle. Germline values: CDR1 SGHNT, CDR2 YYREEE (reference sequence). The CDR3 is 12 residues long. The CDR3 loop is CASSRGGAGHTF. CDR3 in DNA: TGTGCCAGCAGCCGTGGAGGGGCGGGCCACACCTTC.

Only a few counts were recorded for this clonotype. The DNA for the CDR3 is TGTGCCAGCAGGCCGACAGGGGAGCTGTTTTTT. It encodes CASRPTGELFF. The rearrangement links TRBV2 to TRBJ2-2; D gene ambiguous. Per germline, CDR1 SNHLY and CDR2 FYNNEI. Trimming shortened V by 6 bases and J by 8 bases, and 7 bases separated the two germline ends. The CDR3 has 11 amino acids.

Comments on this clonotype: A much larger clone differs from this one at a single base, so this may be a read error. The rearrangement links TRBV7-9 to TRBJ2-7; possibly TRBD2 for D (5 bases). Germline V gene lookup returns CDR1 SEHNR and CDR2 FQNEAQ (reference sequence). This CDR3 comprises 13 residues. The CDR3 bases are TGTGCCAACAGCTATGCGGGCGCCTACGAGCAGTACTTC. Amino acids: CANSYAGAYEQYF.

This clonotype was detected ten times or more. CDR3 amino acids: CASSLDRGHEKLFF. The CDR3 DNA reads TGTGCCAGCAGCCTCGACAGGGGCCATGAAAAACTGTTTTTT. This chain connects TRBV7-2 to TRBJ1-4; TRBD1 matches 8 bases. V trimming: 5 bases; J trimming: 6 bases; junction bases outside the gene matches: 5. CDR1 and CDR2 (germline): SGHTA, FQGNSA. The CDR3 spans 14 residues.

As to this clonotype: No conserved phenylalanine or tryptophan is present at the end of the CDR3, so a read error is the likely explanation. The DNA is omitted, as the CDR3 cannot be located on it reliably, and the CDR3 follows TCRdb's listing. V and J are TRBV10-3 and TRBJ1-4; the DNA was not used to check the table's D call, TRBD1. Germline V CDR1 and CDR2: ENHRY, SYGVKD. The CDR3 adds up to 10 amino acids, both ends counted. The CDR3 protein is CAISVGGDNY.

This clonotype was counted between two and nine times. The chain has TRBV5-1 and TRBJ1-1; no definite D call. There are 15 residues in the CDR3. V lost 0 bases and J 6 bases, leaving 15 bases between the germline ends. Per the germline V gene, CDR1 is SGHRS and CDR2 is YFSETQ. The CDR3 loop is CASSLANFLRAEAFF. Here the CDR3 DNA reads TGCGCCAGCAGCTTGGCCAATTTCCTTAGAGCTGAAGCTTTCTTT.

As to this clonotype: The conserved phenylalanine or tryptophan normally closing the CDR3 is absent here, so this likely arose from a read error. V gene TRBV9 combines with J gene TRBJ2-7; no definite D call. CDR3 size: 11 residues. Deletions cut 3 bases from V and 2 bases from J, with 3 bases between. The germline CDR1 and CDR2 sequences are SGDLS and YYNGEE. The CDR3 spells CASSGPYEQYL. The CDR3 nucleotides read TGTGCCAGCAGCGGCCCCTACGAGCAGTACCTC.